This record looks at one T cell receptor (beta chain) sequence and its context. Its target is unknown. CDR1 is MNHEY, CDR2 SVGAGI, per germline. The CDR3 consists of 14 residues. V was pared by 6 bases and J by 4 bases, with 7 bases of the junction left unmatched. This record comes from a study of shared clonotypes between healthy human individuals. The assay was immunoSEQ multiplex PCR, and TCRdb's table has in-frame clones only and misses some. The sample contains 2 million to 2.5 million clones, approximately 94% of which appear only once. Notes on the study in general: Estimated richness was generally greater in naive than memory subsets.

The clonotype originates from a man between 18 and 29 years old in good health. The sequencing sample was made of naive CD4+ T cells sorted from blood. Subset here: CD45RA+ positively selected. The V call is TRBV6-5, the J call TRBJ1-1, with 8 nucleotides matching TRBD1. In DNA form, the CDR3 reads TGTGCCAGCAGACTAAAGGACAGGGCCACTGAAGCTTTCTTT. This codes for CASRLKDRATEAFF.